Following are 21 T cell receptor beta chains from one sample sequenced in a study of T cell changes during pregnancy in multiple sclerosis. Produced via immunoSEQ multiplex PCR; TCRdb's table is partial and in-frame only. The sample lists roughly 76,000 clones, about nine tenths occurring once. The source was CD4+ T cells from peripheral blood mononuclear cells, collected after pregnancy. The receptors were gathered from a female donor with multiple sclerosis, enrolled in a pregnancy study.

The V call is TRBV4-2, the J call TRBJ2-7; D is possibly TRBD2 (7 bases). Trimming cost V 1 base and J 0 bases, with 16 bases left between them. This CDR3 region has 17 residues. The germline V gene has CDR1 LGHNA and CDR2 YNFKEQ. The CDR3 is CASSQGGGGPSSYEQYF. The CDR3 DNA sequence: TGTGCCAGCAGCCAAGGGGGGGGCGGGCCGAGCTCCTACGAGCAGTACTTC.

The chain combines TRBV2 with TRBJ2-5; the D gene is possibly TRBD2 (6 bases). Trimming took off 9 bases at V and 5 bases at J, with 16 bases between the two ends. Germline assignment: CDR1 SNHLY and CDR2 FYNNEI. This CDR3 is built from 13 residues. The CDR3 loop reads CASSPGRGETQYF. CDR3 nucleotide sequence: TGTGCCAGTTCTCCGGGACGGGGGGAGACCCAGTACTTC.

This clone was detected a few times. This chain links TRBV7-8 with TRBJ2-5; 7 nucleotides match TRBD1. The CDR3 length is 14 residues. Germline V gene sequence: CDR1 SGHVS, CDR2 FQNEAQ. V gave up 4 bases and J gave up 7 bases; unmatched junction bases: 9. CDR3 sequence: CASSYQQGLGTQYF. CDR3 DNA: TGTGCCAGCAGCTATCAACAGGGGCTGGGGACCCAGTACTTC. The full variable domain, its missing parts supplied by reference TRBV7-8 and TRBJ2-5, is GAGVSQSPRYKVAKRGQDVALRCDPISGHVSLFWYQQALGQGPEFLTYFQNEAQLDKSGLPSDRFFAERPEGSVSTLKIQRTQQEDSAVYLCASSYQQGLGTQYFGPGTRLLVL.

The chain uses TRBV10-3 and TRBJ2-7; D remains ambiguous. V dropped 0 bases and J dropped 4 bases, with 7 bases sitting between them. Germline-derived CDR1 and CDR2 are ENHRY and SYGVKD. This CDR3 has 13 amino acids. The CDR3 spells CAISESVQYEQYF. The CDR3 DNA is TGTGCCATCAGTGAGTCTGTACAGTACGAGCAGTACTTC.

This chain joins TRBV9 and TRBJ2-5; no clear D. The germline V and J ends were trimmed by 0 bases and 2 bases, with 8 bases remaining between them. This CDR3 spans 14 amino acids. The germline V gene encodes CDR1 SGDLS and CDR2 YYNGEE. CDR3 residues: CASSVEPRQETQYF. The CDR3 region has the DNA TGTGCCAGCAGCGTAGAACCCCGGCAAGAGACCCAGTACTTC.

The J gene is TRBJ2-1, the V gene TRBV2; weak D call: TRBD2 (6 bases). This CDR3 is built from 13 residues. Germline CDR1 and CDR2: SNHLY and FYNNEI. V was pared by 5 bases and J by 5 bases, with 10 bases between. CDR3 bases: TGTGCCAGCAGTTACGGGAGTAACAATGAGCAGTTCTTC. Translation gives CASSYGSNNEQFF.

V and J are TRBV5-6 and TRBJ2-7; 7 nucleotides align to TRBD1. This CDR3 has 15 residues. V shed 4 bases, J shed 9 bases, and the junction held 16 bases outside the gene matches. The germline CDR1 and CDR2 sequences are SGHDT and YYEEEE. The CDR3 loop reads CASSPTDRAWVGQYF. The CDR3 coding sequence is TGTGCCAGCAGCCCCACTGACAGGGCGTGGGTGGGGCAGTACTTC.

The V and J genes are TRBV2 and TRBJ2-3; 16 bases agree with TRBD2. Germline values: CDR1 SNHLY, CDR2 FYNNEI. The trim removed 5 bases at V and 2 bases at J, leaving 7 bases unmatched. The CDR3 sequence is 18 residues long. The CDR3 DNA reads TGTGCCAGCAGTCGACTGGGACTAGCGGGGGGGGACACAGATACGCAGTATTTT. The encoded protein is CASSRLGLAGGDTDTQYF.

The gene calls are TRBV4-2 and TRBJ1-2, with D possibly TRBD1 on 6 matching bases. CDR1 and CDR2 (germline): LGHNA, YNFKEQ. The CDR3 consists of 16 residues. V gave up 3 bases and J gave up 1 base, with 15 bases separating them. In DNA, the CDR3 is TGTGCCAGCAGCCAGGAGAGGACAGCTTATAACTATGGCTACACCTTC. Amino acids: CASSQERTAYNYGYTF.

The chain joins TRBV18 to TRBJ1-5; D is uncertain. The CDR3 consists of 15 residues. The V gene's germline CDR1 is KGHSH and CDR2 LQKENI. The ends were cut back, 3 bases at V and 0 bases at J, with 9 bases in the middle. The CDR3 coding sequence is TGTGCCAGCTCACCGCGGGGAGATAGCAATCAGCCCCAGCATTTT. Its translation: CASSPRGDSNQPQHF.

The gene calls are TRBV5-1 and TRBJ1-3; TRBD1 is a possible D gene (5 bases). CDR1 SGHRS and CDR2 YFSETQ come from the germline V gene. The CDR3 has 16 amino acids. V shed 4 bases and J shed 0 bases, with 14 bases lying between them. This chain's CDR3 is CASSPPSGNSGNTIYF. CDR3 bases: TGCGCCAGCAGCCCCCCCTCAGGGAACTCTGGAAACACCATATATTTT.

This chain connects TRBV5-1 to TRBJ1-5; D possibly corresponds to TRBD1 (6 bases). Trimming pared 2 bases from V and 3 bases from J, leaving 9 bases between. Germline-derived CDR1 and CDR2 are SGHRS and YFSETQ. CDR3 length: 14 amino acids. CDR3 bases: TGCGCCAGCAGCTTCAACAGGGTCAATCAGCCCCAGCATTTT. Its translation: CASSFNRVNQPQHF.

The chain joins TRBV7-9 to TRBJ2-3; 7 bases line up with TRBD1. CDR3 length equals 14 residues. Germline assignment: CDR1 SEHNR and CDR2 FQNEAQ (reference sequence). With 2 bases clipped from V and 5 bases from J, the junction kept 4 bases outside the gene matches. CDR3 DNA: TGTGCCAGCAGCTTAAAGGGGGCTGTAGATACGCAGTATTTT. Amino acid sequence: CASSLKGAVDTQYF.

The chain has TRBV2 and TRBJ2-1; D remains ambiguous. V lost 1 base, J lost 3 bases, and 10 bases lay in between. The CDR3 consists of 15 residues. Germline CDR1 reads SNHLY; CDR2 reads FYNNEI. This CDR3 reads CASSEDGLRYNEQFF. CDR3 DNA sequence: TGTGCCAGCAGTGAAGATGGCCTCCGCTACAATGAGCAGTTCTTC.

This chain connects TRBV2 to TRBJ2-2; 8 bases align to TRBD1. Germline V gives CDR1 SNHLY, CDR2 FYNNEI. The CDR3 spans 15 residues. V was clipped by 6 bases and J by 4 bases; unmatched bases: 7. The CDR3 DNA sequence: TGTGCCAGCAGAGGGAACAGGGGGAGCACCGGGGAGCTGTTTTTT. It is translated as CASRGNRGSTGELFF.

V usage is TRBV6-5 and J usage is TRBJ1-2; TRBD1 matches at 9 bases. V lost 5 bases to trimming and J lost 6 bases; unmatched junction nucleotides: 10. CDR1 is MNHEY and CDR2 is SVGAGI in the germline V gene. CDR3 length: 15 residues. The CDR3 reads CASSRLTGGGDGYTF. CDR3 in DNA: TGTGCCAGCAGTCGCCTCACAGGGGGCGGCGATGGCTACACCTTC.

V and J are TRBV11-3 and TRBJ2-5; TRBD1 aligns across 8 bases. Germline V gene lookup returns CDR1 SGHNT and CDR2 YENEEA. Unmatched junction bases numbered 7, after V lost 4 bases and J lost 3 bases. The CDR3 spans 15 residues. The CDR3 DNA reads TGTGCCAGCAGCTACGGACAGGGTGGAGAAGAGACCCAGTACTTC. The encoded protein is CASSYGQGGEETQYF.

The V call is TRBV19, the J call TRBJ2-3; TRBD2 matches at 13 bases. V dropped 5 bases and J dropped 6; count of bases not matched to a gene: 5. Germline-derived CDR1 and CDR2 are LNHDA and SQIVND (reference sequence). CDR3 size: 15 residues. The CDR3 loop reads CASSPGLAGRDTQYF. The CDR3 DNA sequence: TGTGCCAGTAGTCCGGGACTAGCGGGAAGGGATACGCAGTATTTT.

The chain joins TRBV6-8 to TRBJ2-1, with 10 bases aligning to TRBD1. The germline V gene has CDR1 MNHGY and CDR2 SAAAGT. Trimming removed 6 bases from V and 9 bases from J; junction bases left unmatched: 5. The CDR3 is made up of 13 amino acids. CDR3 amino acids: CASRGTGVSEQFF. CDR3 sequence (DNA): TGTGCCAGCAGAGGGACAGGGGTAAGTGAGCAGTTCTTC.

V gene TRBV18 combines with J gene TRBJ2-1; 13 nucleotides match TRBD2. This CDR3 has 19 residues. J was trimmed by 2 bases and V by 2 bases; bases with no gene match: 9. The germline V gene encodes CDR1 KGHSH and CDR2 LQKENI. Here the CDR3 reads CASSPRGLAGPLAYNEQFF. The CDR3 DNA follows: TGTGCCAGCTCACCAAGGGGACTAGCGGGGCCCCTGGCCTACAATGAGCAGTTCTTC.

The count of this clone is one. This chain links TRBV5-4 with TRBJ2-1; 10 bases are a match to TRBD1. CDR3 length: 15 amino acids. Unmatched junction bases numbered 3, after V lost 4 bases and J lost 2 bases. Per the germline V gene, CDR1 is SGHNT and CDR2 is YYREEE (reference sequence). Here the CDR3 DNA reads TGTGCCAGCAGCCGGACAGGGGGTACCTACAATGAGCAGTTCTTC. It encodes CASSRTGGTYNEQFF.